The 3 T cell receptor beta chains presented below share a single source sample, sequenced in a study of blood T cell repertoires in COVID-19. Some clones are missing from TCRdb's copy, which holds only in-frame ones; the method was immunoSEQ multiplex PCR. The table includes some 400,000 clones, roughly 89% detected once. The sequencing input was PBMCs or T cells enriched from blood (not recorded which). Receptors originate from a woman aged 25 to 45 who had recovered from COVID-19.

This clone was counted once. V is TRBV2 and J is TRBJ1-4; no clear D. The CDR3 is 13 residues long. Germline-derived CDR1 and CDR2 are SNHLY and FYNNEI. Trimming stripped 8 bases from V and 10 bases from J, with 17 bases between. This CDR3 reads CASRPSKGRKLFF. CDR3 coding DNA: TGTGCCAGCCGACCCTCCAAAGGGAGAAAACTGTTTTTT.

The rearrangement links TRBV30 to TRBJ1-1; TRBD1 is a possible D gene (5 bases). The CDR3 covers 14 residues. CDR1 and CDR2 (germline): GTSNPN, SVGIG (reference sequence). The V end was cut by 4 bases, the J end by 2 bases, with 14 bases between. The CDR3 protein is CAWKGLGLNTEAFF. The CDR3 nucleotides read TGTGCCTGGAAAGGTTTGGGGCTAAACACTGAAGCTTTCTTT.

The chain employs TRBV10-3 and TRBJ1-1; maybe TRBD1 (5 bases). Trimming took off 8 bases at V and 7 bases at J, with 26 bases between the two ends. The CDR3 totals 16 residues. Germline V gene lookup returns CDR1 ENHRY and CDR2 SYGVKD. The CDR3 loop is CAIGGGKKDVFNEAFF. CDR3 in DNA: TGTGCCATCGGGGGGGGGAAGAAGGACGTATTCAATGAAGCTTTCTTT.